This is a list of T cell receptor beta chains from one sample in a study of T cell repertoires in cytomegalovirus infection. TCRdb used MiXCR to reprocess the reads, holding one entry per CDR3 protein. This table has some 220,000 distinct CDR3 sequences, 30% to 45% appearing once. Which antigens these TCRs recognize remains unknown. This specimen was CD8+ T cells from cultured PBMCs, taken from culture after CMV antigen stimulation. All receptors come from a human donor in good health (CMV status not recorded). Some clones in this sample may be carry-over from other donors' samples. CDR3s include the opening cysteine and the closing phenylalanine or tryptophan. A D gene is named only where the DNA matches it firmly. Not every row has a clone size; where given, it reads once, few, many or a size class.

cdr3_nt cdr3_aa v_call clone_size d_call j_call
TGTGCCAGCAGCCTTGGGACCTATGGCTACACCTTC CASSLGTYGYTF TRBV7-9 - - TRBJ1-2
TGTGCCACCAGCAGAGCCAGGGGTGAGACCCAGTACTTC CATSRARGETQYF TRBV15 - - TRBJ2-5
TGTGCCAGCAGTCCAGGGTCATGGCCCCTCCACTTT CASSPGSWPLHF TRBV12-3/TRBV12-4 - - TRBJ1-6
TGTGCCAGCAGTGATAGCAGGGCCTACGAGCAGTACTTC CASSDSRAYEQYF TRBV6-1 - - TRBJ2-7
TGTGCCAGCAGCTCGGGGGCCGGGACTAGCGGGGGGGTAAGGGACACCGGGGAGCTGTTTTTT CASSSGAGTSGGVRDTGELFF TRBV11-2 - TRBD2 TRBJ2-2
TGCGCCAGCAGCCAAAGGGGGGAAGCTTTCTTT CASSQRGEAFF TRBV4-1 - - TRBJ1-1
TGTGCCAGCAGCGGTGGCAGGGATTCGAACAATGAGCAGTTCTTC CASSGGRDSNNEQFF TRBV7-9 - - TRBJ2-1
TGTGCCAGCAGCTTAGTCGGGACAGGGGACGCTTTCTTT CASSLVGTGDAFF TRBV7-2 - TRBD1 TRBJ1-1
TGTGCCAGCAGAGCGAGACAGGGGGGGAACACTGAAGCTTTCTTT CASRARQGGNTEAFF TRBV28 few TRBD1 TRBJ1-1
TGCGCCAGCAGCCCCGTAGCGGGAGAGGCACCAGATACGCAGTATTTT CASSPVAGEAPDTQYF TRBV5-1 few TRBD2 TRBJ2-3
TGTGCCAGCAGCTTGGTCGTACCTCGACAAGAGACCCAGTACTTC CASSLVVPRQETQYF TRBV5-6 - - TRBJ2-5
TGTGCCAGCACCCCAGGGGGCTACTATGGCTACACCTTC CASTPGGYYGYTF TRBV12-3/TRBV12-4 few TRBD1 TRBJ1-2
TGTGCCAGCAGCTTTGGGACTGGGGAGCAGTTCTTC CASSFGTGEQFF TRBV7-2 - - TRBJ2-1
TGTGCCAGCAGCAACCGGGACAGTACGACTGAAGCTTTCTTT CASSNRDSTTEAFF TRBV7-2 few TRBD1 TRBJ1-1
TGTGCCAGCAGCTTAGGGGCGGGAGGGGCGGAAGAAAAACTGTTTTTT CASSLGAGGAEEKLFF TRBV7-8 few - TRBJ1-4
TGTGCCAGCAGCTTATCGCTGAGACAGGGGGCGAATCAGCCCCAGCATTTT CASSLSLRQGANQPQHF TRBV7-8 few TRBD1 TRBJ1-5
TGCAGTGCTAGAGATCTATTTCGGGCAGGGGGGATAAACACTGAAGCTTTCTTT CSARDLFRAGGINTEAFF TRBV20-1 - TRBD1 TRBJ1-1
TGTGCCAGCAGTTCTCCCCTAGCGGGAGGGCGCAATGAGCAGTTCTTC CASSSPLAGGRNEQFF TRBV6-2/TRBV6-3 - TRBD2 TRBJ2-1
TGTGCCAGCAGCTCTGGGACTAGCGGGGTCCCAGATACGCAGTATTTT CASSSGTSGVPDTQYF TRBV7-9 - TRBD2 TRBJ2-3
TGTGCCAGCAGCCCCACTTTTGGGACACAATCGAAGGGTTACGAGCAGTACTTC CASSPTFGTQSKGYEQYF TRBV7-6 - - TRBJ2-7
TGTGCCAGCAGCTCCGCCACCCAGACCATGAACACTAAAGCTTTCTTT CASSSATQTMNTKAFF TRBV7-4 - - TRBJ1-1
TGTGCCAGCATCCCCACGTCGTTAACTGAAGCTTTCTTT CASIPTSLTEAFF TRBV7-4 - - TRBJ1-1
TGTGCCACCAGTGAGGGCCGGGATACGCAGTATTTT CATSEGRDTQYF TRBV24-1 - - TRBJ2-3
TGTGCCATCAGTGCTGCCAGGAGAGAGACCCAGTACTTC CAISAARRETQYF TRBV10-3 - - TRBJ2-5
TGTGCCAGCAGCCACCGTCAGGCGGGAGTCTACGAGCAGTACTTC CASSHRQAGVYEQYF TRBV7-2 - TRBD2 TRBJ2-7
TGCGCCAGCAGCTTGCTTTCACAGCTTCTATACAATGAGCAGTTCTTC CASSLLSQLLYNEQFF TRBV5-1 - - TRBJ2-1
TGTGCCAGCAGCTTAGACAGGGGGCTTACTGAAGCTTTCTTT CASSLDRGLTEAFF TRBV7-9 - TRBD1 TRBJ1-1
TGTGCCAGCAGCCCAGTCGGTAATAATGAAAAACTGTTTTTT CASSPVGNNEKLFF TRBV28 few - TRBJ1-4
TGTGCCAGCAGCCAAGAGGGACTTCCCGGGGAGCTGTTTTTT CASSQEGLPGELFF TRBV3-1 - - TRBJ2-2
TGTGCCAGCGGACAGGGGAACACTGAAGCTTTCTTT CASGQGNTEAFF TRBV2 - TRBD1 TRBJ1-1
TGTGCCAGCAGTTTTAGTAGGACAGGGGACCTCTCTGGGGCCAACGTCCTGACTTTC CASSFSRTGDLSGANVLTF TRBV12-3/TRBV12-4 - TRBD1 TRBJ2-6
TGTGCCAGCAGGGCTTTGTTGTCGGGCGCTTACACAGATACGCAGTATTTT CASRALLSGAYTDTQYF TRBV7-8 few - TRBJ2-3
TGTGCCAGCAGTCAAGGGCGGGAGGGCCTCGGAGATACGCAGTATTTT CASSQGREGLGDTQYF TRBV6-6 - TRBD2 TRBJ2-3
TGTGCCAGCAGCCGCGACTACTTTAGCTCCTACAATGAGCAGTTCTTC CASSRDYFSSYNEQFF TRBV14 few - TRBJ2-1
TGTGCTAGTGGTTTGGTAGTCGCCAACACCGGGGAGCTGTTTTTT CASGLVVANTGELFF TRBV12-5 - - TRBJ2-2
TGTGCCAGCAGTTCTAGCGGGAGTCTGGGGCACACCGGGGAGCTGTTTTTT CASSSSGSLGHTGELFF TRBV12-3/TRBV12-4 - TRBD2 TRBJ2-2
TGTGCCAGCAGCTTAGATGGAGGGGGTCTGGGCGGCTACACCTTC CASSLDGGGLGGYTF TRBV11-2 - - TRBJ1-2
TGTGCCAGCAGCTTCGAGATGAGCTCCTACAATGAGCAGTTCTTC CASSFEMSSYNEQFF TRBV7-9 few - TRBJ2-1
TGTGCCAGCAGCTTATTGTGGGACACGTCCTACGAGCAGTACTTC CASSLLWDTSYEQYF TRBV11-2 few - TRBJ2-7
TGTGCCAGCACCACTATTTCCCCAGGGGGATACGCTGAAGCTTTCTTT CASTTISPGGYAEAFF TRBV11-2 - TRBD1 TRBJ1-1
TGTGCCAGCAGTACAGGGTTGTCCTACAATGAGCAGTTCTTC CASSTGLSYNEQFF TRBV28 - - TRBJ2-1
TGTGCCAGCAGCTTGGGGACAGGGGGCTTTGAAGCTTTCTTT CASSLGTGGFEAFF TRBV11-2 - TRBD1 TRBJ1-1
TGTGCCAGCAGCTTAGGGGGCCTAGCGGAAGACGAGCAGTACTTC CASSLGGLAEDEQYF TRBV7-2 few TRBD2 TRBJ2-7
TGTGCCAGCAGCGAAAGCCGTTCGGACAGGGCCCACACTGAAGCTTTCTTT CASSESRSDRAHTEAFF TRBV2 - TRBD1 TRBJ1-1
TGTGCCAGCAGCCACTCCGGACAGGATAACACTGAAGCTTTCTTT CASSHSGQDNTEAFF TRBV7-6 few TRBD1 TRBJ1-1
TGTGCCAGCAGTTACTGGTCCCCGGGGACCTACGAGCAGTACTTC CASSYWSPGTYEQYF TRBV6-2/TRBV6-3 many - TRBJ2-7
TGCGCCAGCAGCTGGAGCTACGGGCAGCCCCAGCATTTT CASSWSYGQPQHF TRBV5-1 - - TRBJ1-5
TGTGCCAGCAGTTACGCTAGCGGGACCGGGGAGCTGTTTTTT CASSYASGTGELFF TRBV6-5 few TRBD2 TRBJ2-2
TGCAGCGTTGACGAGACAGGGAACACTGAAGCTTTCTTT CSVDETGNTEAFF TRBV29-1 - - TRBJ1-1
TGTGCCAGCAGTCGTGGGGAACTCTACGAGCAGTACTTC CASSRGELYEQYF TRBV12-3/TRBV12-4 - - TRBJ2-7